Given below is one T cell receptor beta chain in context. What it binds is not known. TCR beta CDR3 sequences were amplified from RNA transcripts. The HTBI primer set drove a first-round RT-PCR of the TCR CDR3. TCRdb redid the calling of the multiplex PCR reads with MiXCR, one entry per CDR3 protein. The table lists more than 550,000 distinct CDR3 sequences, around 16% of them singletons. The data stem from a study of T cells in Graves' hyperthyroidism and ophthalmopathy. Study-level findings and limits: Clonotypes that were expanded in thyroid above 0.001 mostly appeared in blood too.

Trimming pared 1 base from V and 0 bases from J, leaving 18 bases between. This CDR3 spans 17 amino acids. In germline, CDR1 is GTSNPN, CDR2 SVGIG (reference sequence). Material for sequencing was blood. V gene TRBV30 combines with J gene TRBJ1-1; unclear D gene. The TCR sequence derives from a man in his forties or fifties with Graves' hyperthyroidism. The CDR3 DNA reads TGTGCCTGGAGTGAGCGGAGGAGTCTAGTGGTGAACACTGAAGCTTTCTTT. Residues: CAWSERRSLVVNTEAFF.